The 13 T cell receptor beta chains below come from one sample, sequenced in a study of blood T cell repertoires in COVID-19. Produced via immunoSEQ multiplex PCR; TCRdb's table is partial and in-frame only. The table has some 80,000 clones, 87% seen once; the top ten hold nearly 5%. Sequenced sample: peripheral blood. These receptors were collected from an elderly woman with active or convalescent COVID-19.

This chain joins TRBV5-1 and TRBJ2-3; 8 bases are shared with TRBD1. After removal of 0 bases from V and 2 bases from J, the junction contained 5 bases not matched to a gene. The CDR3 runs 16 residues. Germline values: CDR1 SGHRS, CDR2 YFSETQ. This CDR3 reads CASSLAPQGATDTQYF. The CDR3 DNA follows: TGCGCCAGCAGCTTGGCCCCCCAGGGGGCCACAGATACGCAGTATTTT.

The chain links TRBV7-9 to TRBJ2-5; 7 bases are a match to TRBD1. This CDR3 contains 15 residues. Trimming took 4 bases from V and 1 from J; bases not matched to a gene: 6. Germline CDR1 reads SEHNR; CDR2 reads FQNEAQ (reference sequence). The CDR3 loop is CASSSGGRSQETQYF. The CDR3 coding sequence is TGTGCCAGCAGCTCAGGGGGACGGTCCCAAGAGACCCAGTACTTC.

The chain uses TRBV2 and TRBJ2-1, with 10 bases lining up with TRBD1. Germline trimming cut 4 bases from V and 5 bases from J; bases unmatched to any gene: 8. The CDR3 is made up of 16 amino acids. Germline V gives CDR1 SNHLY, CDR2 FYNNEI. DNA of the CDR3: TGTGCCAGCAGTGCGGACAGGGGGAACGGCAACAATGAGCAGTTCTTC. Amino acids: CASSADRGNGNNEQFF.

The V gene is TRBV15, the J gene TRBJ1-1; weak D call: TRBD1 (5 bases). CDR3 length equals 16 residues. Germline V gene sequence: CDR1 LNHNV, CDR2 YYDKDF (reference sequence). Trimming removed 1 base from V and 5 bases from J, with 17 bases in between. The CDR3 DNA follows: TGTGCCACCAGCAGAGGAACGACAGTTATTGGGACTGAAGCTTTCTTT. The encoded protein is CATSRGTTVIGTEAFF.

This sequence joins TRBV15 and TRBJ1-2; D may be TRBD1 (5 bases). V lost 1 base and J 0 bases, leaving 18 bases between the germline ends. This CDR3 is built from 18 residues. CDR1 and CDR2 (germline): LNHNV, YYDKDF (reference sequence). CDR3 residues: CATSRALPGHRSNYGYTF. For the CDR3, the DNA is TGTGCCACCAGCAGAGCCCTCCCAGGACATAGATCTAACTATGGCTACACCTTC.

The chain links TRBV3-1 (or the pseudogene TRBV3-2) to TRBJ2-1; 8 nucleotides match TRBD2. Germline CDR1 and CDR2: LGHDT and YNNKEL (reference sequence). Trimming took 4 bases from V and 3 from J; bases not matched to a gene: 5. The CDR3 runs to 15 residues. CDR3 in DNA: TGTGCCAGCAGCCTTCGGGGGGGCCTCTACAATGAGCAGTTCTTC. Its protein product is CASSLRGGLYNEQFF.

The CDR3 loop is CASRASTGTGVGYTF. The DNA of the CDR3 is TGTGCCAGTAGGGCCAGTACCGGGACAGGGGTTGGCTACACCTTC. V and J are TRBV19 and TRBJ1-2; 10 bases agree with TRBD1. Germline V gene sequence: CDR1 LNHDA, CDR2 SQIVND (reference sequence). The CDR3 is 15 residues long. V was clipped by 6 bases and J by 7 bases; unmatched bases: 11.

The chain has TRBV7-4 and TRBJ2-3; 7 bases fit TRBD2. Looked up from germline, CDR1 is SGHVT and CDR2 is SQSDAQ. The trim removed 5 bases at V and 4 bases at J, leaving 6 bases unmatched. The CDR3 is 14 residues long. The DNA of the CDR3 is TGTGCCAGCAGCAAGAGTAGCGGGCCAGATACGCAGTATTTT. The encoded protein is CASSKSSGPDTQYF.

The V gene is TRBV15, the J gene TRBJ1-2; 12 bases are shared with TRBD1. Germline loops: CDR1 LNHNV, CDR2 YYDKDF (reference sequence). J was trimmed by 4 bases and V by 5 bases; bases with no gene match: 17. The CDR3 has 19 amino acids. The CDR3 loop is CATSPRDPGTGGRGYGYTF. For the CDR3, the DNA is TGTGCCACCAGCCCCCGGGACCCCGGGACAGGGGGCCGAGGCTATGGCTACACCTTC.

This rearrangement joins TRBV5-8 to TRBJ1-2; D is undetermined. Trimming took off 1 base at V and 1 base at J, with 5 bases between the two ends. The CDR3 is 13 amino acids. CDR1 is SGHTS and CDR2 is YDEGEE in the germline V gene. CDR3: CASSLQVNYGYTF. Here the CDR3 DNA reads TGTGCCAGCAGCTTGCAGGTTAACTATGGCTACACCTTC.

This rearrangement joins TRBV7-2 to TRBJ2-2; no firm D call. Germline values: CDR1 SGHTA, CDR2 FQGNSA. The ends were cut back, 4 bases at V and 2 bases at J, with 5 bases in the middle. The CDR3 has 13 residues. The CDR3 DNA reads TGTGCCAGCAGCTCACACAACACCGGGGAGCTGTTTTTT. As protein: CASSSHNTGELFF.

The rearrangement links TRBV19 to TRBJ1-5, with D possibly matching TRBD1 (5 bases). The germline V gene has CDR1 LNHDA and CDR2 SQIVND (reference sequence). V was shortened by 2 bases and J by 1 base, with 12 bases between the two germline ends. The CDR3 is made up of 16 amino acids. The CDR3, as DNA: TGTGCCAGTAGTATAAGGGGTCGGGGGAGCAATCAGCCCCAGCATTTT. It specifies CASSIRGRGSNQPQHF.

V usage is TRBV15 and J usage is TRBJ2-1; tentative D call: TRBD2 (5 bases). The germline CDR1 and CDR2 sequences are LNHNV and YYDKDF (reference sequence). V gave up 0 bases and J gave up 5 bases, with 14 bases separating them. This CDR3 has 16 amino acids. CDR3 DNA: TGTGCCACCAGCAGAGATTCAGCTAGCAGGCACAATGAGCAGTTCTTC. Protein: CATSRDSASRHNEQFF.